In its sample, the clone carrying this T cell receptor beta chain was seen once. Its ends do not fully match the called genes, so a read error is possible. Using RNA template, CDR3s of TCR alpha and beta were amplified with iRepertoire arm-PCR. Each CDR3 protein gets one entry after TCRdb re-called the multiplex PCR reads with MiXCR. The sample lists 300,000 to 450,000 distinct CDR3 sequences, roughly two fifths occurring once. This entry belongs to a study of glioma-infiltrating T cells. Study-level background: Glioma patients had dexamethasone for six or fewer days before surgery.

The TCR originated in a human donor with low-grade glioma or glioblastoma, undergoing nonglioma brain surgery, or in good health (not recorded which). The specimen was glioma tissue, nonneoplastic brain tissue, or PBMCs (not recorded which).

The CDR3 coding sequence is TGCAGTGCTAGTGGAGGGAAACTCTACGGGCAGTACTTC. It yields the protein CSASGGKLYGQYF. The chain joins TRBV20-1 to TRBJ2-7; TRBD2 is a possible D gene (6 bases). This CDR3 region has 13 residues. CDR1 and CDR2 (germline): DFQATT, SNEGSKA (reference sequence).